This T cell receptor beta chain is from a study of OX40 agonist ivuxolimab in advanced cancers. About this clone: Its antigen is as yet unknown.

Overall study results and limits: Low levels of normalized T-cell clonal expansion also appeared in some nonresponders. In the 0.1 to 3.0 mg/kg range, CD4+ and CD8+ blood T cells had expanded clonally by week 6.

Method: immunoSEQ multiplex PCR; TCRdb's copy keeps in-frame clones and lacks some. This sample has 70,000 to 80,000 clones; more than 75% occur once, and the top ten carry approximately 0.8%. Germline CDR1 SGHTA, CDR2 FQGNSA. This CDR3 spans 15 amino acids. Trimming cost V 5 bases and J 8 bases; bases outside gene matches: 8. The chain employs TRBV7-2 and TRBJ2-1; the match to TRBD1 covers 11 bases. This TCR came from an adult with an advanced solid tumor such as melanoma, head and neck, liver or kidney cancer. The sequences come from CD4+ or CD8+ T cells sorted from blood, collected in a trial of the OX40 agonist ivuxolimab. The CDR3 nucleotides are TGTGCCAGCAGCCAGGACAGGGGGCTTGGGTATGAGCAGTTCTTC. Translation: CASSQDRGLGYEQFF.